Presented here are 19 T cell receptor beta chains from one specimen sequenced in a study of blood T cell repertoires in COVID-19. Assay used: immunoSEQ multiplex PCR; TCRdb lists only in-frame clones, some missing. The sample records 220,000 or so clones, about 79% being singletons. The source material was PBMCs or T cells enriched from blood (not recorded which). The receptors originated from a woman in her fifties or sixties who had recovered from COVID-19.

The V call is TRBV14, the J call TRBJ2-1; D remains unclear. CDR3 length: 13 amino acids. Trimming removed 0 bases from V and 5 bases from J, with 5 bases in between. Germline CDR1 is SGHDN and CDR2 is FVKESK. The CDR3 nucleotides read TGTGCCAGCAGCCAAGATCTCGACAATGAGCAGTTCTTC. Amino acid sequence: CASSQDLDNEQFF. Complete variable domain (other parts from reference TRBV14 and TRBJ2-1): EAGVTQFPSHSVIEKGQTVTLRCDPISGHDNLYWYRRVMGKEIKFLLHFVKESKQDESGMPNNRFLAERTGGTYSTLKVQPAELEDSGVYFCASSQDLDNEQFFGPGTRLTVL.

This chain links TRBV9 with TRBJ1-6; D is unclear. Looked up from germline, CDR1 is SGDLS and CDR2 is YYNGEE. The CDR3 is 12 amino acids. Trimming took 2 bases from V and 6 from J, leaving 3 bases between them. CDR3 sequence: CASSVGNSPLHF. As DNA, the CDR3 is TGTGCCAGCAGCGTCGGTAATTCACCCCTCCACTTT.

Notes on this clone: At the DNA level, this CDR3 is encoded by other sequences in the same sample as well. The DNA for the CDR3 is TGTGCCACCAGTGGCAGGTACACAGATACGCAGTATTTT. Protein product: CATSGRYTDTQYF. The chain is built from TRBV24-1 and TRBJ2-3; no clear D. CDR1 and CDR2 from the germline V gene are KGHDR and SFDVKD. The CDR3 covers 13 residues. Trimming shortened V by 5 bases and J by 2 bases, and 7 bases separated the two germline ends.

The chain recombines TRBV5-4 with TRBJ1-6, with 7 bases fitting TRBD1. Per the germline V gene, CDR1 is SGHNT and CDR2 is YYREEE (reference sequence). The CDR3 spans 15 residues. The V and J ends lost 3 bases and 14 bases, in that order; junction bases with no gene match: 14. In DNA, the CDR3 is TGTGCCAGCAGCTCGACAGGGCCCCTTGGCTCGGCCCTCCACTTT. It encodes CASSSTGPLGSALHF.

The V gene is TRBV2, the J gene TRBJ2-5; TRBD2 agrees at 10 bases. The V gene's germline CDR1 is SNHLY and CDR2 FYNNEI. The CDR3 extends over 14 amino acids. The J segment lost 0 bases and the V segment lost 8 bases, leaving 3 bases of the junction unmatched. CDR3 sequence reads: CASHLAGDQETQYF. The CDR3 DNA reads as TGTGCCAGCCATCTAGCGGGGGACCAAGAGACCCAGTACTTC.

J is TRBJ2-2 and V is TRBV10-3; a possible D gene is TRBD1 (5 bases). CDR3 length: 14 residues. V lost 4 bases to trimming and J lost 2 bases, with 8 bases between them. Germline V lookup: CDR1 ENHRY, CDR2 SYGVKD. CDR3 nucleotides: TGTGCCATCAGTGTACAGGCAAACACCGGGGAGCTGTTTTTT. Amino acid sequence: CAISVQANTGELFF.

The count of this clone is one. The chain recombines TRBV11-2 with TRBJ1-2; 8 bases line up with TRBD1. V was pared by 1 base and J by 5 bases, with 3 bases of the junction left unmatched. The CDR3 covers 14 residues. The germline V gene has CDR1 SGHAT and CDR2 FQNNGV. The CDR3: CASSLGQGYYGYTF. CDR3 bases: TGTGCCAGCAGCTTAGGACAGGGGTATTATGGCTACACCTTC.

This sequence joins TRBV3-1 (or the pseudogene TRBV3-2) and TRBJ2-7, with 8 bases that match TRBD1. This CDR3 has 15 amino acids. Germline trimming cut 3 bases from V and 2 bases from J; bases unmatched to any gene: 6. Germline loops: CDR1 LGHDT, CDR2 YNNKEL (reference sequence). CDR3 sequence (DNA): TGTGCCAGCAGCCAGATGACAGGGGTAACCTACGAGCAGTACTTC. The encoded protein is CASSQMTGVTYEQYF.

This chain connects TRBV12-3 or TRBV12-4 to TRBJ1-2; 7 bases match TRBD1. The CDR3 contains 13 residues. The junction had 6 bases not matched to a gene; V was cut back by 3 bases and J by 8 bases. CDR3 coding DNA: TGTGCCAGCAGTTTGGCCCAGGGGGGAGGCTACACCTTC. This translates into CASSLAQGGGYTF.

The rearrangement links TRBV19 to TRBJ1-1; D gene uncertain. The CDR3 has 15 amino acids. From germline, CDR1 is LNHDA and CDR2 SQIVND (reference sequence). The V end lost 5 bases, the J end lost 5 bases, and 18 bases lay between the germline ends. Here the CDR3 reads CASSPIPDFVTEAFF. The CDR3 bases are TGTGCCAGTAGTCCTATACCGGACTTCGTTACTGAAGCTTTCTTT.

DNA of the CDR3: TGCGCCAGCAGTGAGTCTCGGGGTCCTAGCACAGATACGCAGTATTTT. This encodes CASSESRGPSTDTQYF. This chain uses TRBV10-1 with TRBJ2-3, with D possibly matching TRBD2 (5 bases). The CDR3 is 16 residues long. V was shortened by 0 bases and J by 0 bases, with 10 bases between the two germline ends. Looked up from germline, CDR1 is WNHNN and CDR2 is SYGVQD (reference sequence).

The CDR3 nucleotides are TGTGCCAGCAGTTACAGAGGGGAGGGCTACGAGCAGTACTTC. It yields the protein CASSYRGEGYEQYF. The chain employs TRBV6-5 and TRBJ2-7; TRBD2 matches at 7 bases. The V gene end was trimmed by 2 bases and the J gene end by 3 bases; junction bases not matched to a gene: 4. Germline loops: CDR1 MNHEY, CDR2 SVGAGI. This CDR3 contains 14 residues.

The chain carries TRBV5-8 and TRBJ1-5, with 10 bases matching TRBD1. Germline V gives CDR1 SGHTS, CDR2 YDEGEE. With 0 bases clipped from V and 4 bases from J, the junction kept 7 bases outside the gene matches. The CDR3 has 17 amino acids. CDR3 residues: CASSLEVGDRGNQPQHF. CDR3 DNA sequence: TGTGCCAGCAGCTTGGAGGTTGGGGACAGGGGAAATCAGCCCCAGCATTTT.

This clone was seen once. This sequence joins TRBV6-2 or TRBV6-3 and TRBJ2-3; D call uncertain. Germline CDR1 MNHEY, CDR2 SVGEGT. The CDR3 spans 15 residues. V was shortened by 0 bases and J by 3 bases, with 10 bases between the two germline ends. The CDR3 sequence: CASSYSPSITDTQYF. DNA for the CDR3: TGTGCCAGCAGTTACTCTCCTAGTATTACAGATACGCAGTATTTT.

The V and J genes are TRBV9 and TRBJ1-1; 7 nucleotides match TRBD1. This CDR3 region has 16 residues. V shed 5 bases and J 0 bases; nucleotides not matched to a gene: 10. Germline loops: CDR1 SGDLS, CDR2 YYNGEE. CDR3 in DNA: TGTGCCAGCAGTATAGGGGGCAATTCCATGAACACTGAAGCTTTCTTT. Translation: CASSIGGNSMNTEAFF.

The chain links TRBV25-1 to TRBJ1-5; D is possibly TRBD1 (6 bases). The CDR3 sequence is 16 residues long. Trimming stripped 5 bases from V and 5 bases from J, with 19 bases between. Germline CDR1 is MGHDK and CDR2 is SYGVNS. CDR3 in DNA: TGTGCCAGCAGTCCTACGGGGGGCGACCCGCATCAGCCCCAGCATTTT. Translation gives CASSPTGGDPHQPQHF.

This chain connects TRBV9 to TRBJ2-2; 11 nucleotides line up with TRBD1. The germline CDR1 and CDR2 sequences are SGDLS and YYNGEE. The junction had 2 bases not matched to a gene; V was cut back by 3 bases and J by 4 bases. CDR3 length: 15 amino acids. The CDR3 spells CASSAGQGGTGELFF. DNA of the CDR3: TGTGCCAGCAGCGCGGGACAGGGGGGCACCGGGGAGCTGTTTTTT.

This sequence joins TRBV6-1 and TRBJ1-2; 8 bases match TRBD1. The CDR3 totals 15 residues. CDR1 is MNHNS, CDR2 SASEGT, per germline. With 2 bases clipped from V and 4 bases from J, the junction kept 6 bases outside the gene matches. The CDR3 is CASSETDRDSYGYTF. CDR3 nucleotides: TGTGCCAGCAGTGAAACGGACAGGGACTCCTATGGCTACACCTTC.

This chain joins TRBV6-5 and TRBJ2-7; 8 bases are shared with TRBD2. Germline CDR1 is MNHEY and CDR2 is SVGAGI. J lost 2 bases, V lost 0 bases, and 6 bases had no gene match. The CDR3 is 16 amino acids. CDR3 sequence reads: CASSYSFSGTAYEQYF. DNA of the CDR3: TGTGCCAGCAGTTACTCGTTTAGCGGGACTGCCTACGAGCAGTACTTC.